This entry lists 5 T cell receptor beta chains sequenced from one sample in a study (dated by TCRdb to 2014 to 2015). Library construction relied on 5' RACE. These reads were obtained on an Illumina MiSeq. The public reads were run again by TCRdb, first through fastp at Q25 and then through MiXCR, and only productive beta chains were kept. Identical CDR3 proteins give one entry, which carries the most common genes and DNA. This sample lists about 50,000 distinct CDR3 sequences; around 26% were detected once. About 2.2% of the sample is in the top ten clones. The specimen sequenced was naive CD4+ T cells sorted from blood. What the cell subset or site label conveys for this sample: naive CD4+ T cells, CD4+CD45RA+CD25-. Receptor source: a female donor with breast cancer.

This clonotype was detected a few times. The chain uses TRBV5-1 and TRBJ1-3; tentatively, D is TRBD1 (5 bases). CDR1 SGHRS and CDR2 YFSETQ come from the germline V gene. This CDR3 has 16 residues. Trimming took off 2 bases at V and 4 bases at J, with 16 bases between the two ends. The CDR3: CASSFGAGLSGNTIYF. The CDR3 nucleotides are TGCGCCAGCAGCTTCGGGGCCGGTCTGTCCGGAAACACCATATATTTT.

This clonotype has just one count. The chain links TRBV7-3 to TRBJ2-2; D not certain. The CDR3 is made up of 15 amino acids. The V gene lost 0 bases and the J gene lost 8 bases, with 13 bases spanning the gap. Per germline, CDR1 SGHTA and CDR2 FQGTGA. The chain's CDR3 is CASSLTRVAGGELFF. In DNA form, the CDR3 reads TGTGCCAGCAGCTTAACCCGAGTAGCTGGAGGGGAGCTGTTTTTT.

This chain joins TRBV4-1 and TRBJ1-1; D unclear. CDR1 is MGHRA, CDR2 YSYEKL, per germline. The CDR3 totals 14 residues. Trimming left V 2 bases short and J 0 bases short, with 7 bases between. In DNA, the CDR3 is TGCGCCAGCAGCCAAAATCAGATGAACACTGAAGCTTTCTTT. It is translated as CASSQNQMNTEAFF.

The rearrangement uses TRBV5-5 and TRBJ2-7; D perhaps matches TRBD1 (6 bases). This CDR3 spans 16 amino acids. Germline assignment: CDR1 SGHKS and CDR2 YYEKEE (reference sequence). The V end was cut by 3 bases, the J end by 3 bases, with 19 bases between. The CDR3 sequence: CASSSQIGQTYYEQYF. The CDR3 nucleotides read TGTGCCAGCAGCTCCCAAATCGGACAGACTTACTACGAGCAGTACTTC.

This clonotype showed up just a few times. The chain links TRBV5-1 to TRBJ1-1, with D uncertain. Between the trimmed V and J ends, which lost 0 bases and 0 bases, there was a span of 6 bases. The germline CDR1 and CDR2 sequences are SGHRS and YFSETQ. The CDR3 consists of 14 residues. CDR3 nucleotide sequence: TGCGCCAGCAGCTTGGCCATCATGAACACTGAAGCTTTCTTT. Translating it yields CASSLAIMNTEAFF.